This T cell receptor (beta chain) was identified in a study of cytomegalovirus exposure and HLA in healthy donors. This clone has a single count. Primers for the PCR totalled 60 Vbeta and 13 Jbeta. Clones were sequenced by immunoSEQ multiplex PCR, and TCRdb holds only the in-frame ones, with some missing. The data contain 80,000 to 95,000 clones, 60% to 80% of them singletons. V was clipped by 6 bases and J by 5 bases; unmatched bases: 10. The CDR3 extends over 14 amino acids. CDR1 and CDR2 from the germline V gene are SGHDT and YYEEEE. The V call is TRBV5-6, the J call TRBJ1-2, with TRBD1 matching over 7 bases. Material for sequencing was PBMCs. The source of this sequence is a female donor in good health and CMV-seronegative. CDR3: CASTSLAGGYGYTF. In DNA form, the CDR3 reads TGTGCCAGCACGTCTCTTGCAGGGGGATATGGCTACACCTTC. The variable domain in full, completed from reference TRBV5-6 and TRBJ1-2, reads DAGVTQSPTHLIKTRGQQVTLRCSPKSGHDTVSWYQQALGQGPQFIFQYYEEEERQRGNFPDRFSGHQFPNYSSELNVNALLLGDSALYLCASTSLAGGYGYTFGSGTRLTVV.